This paragraph covers one T cell receptor (beta chain) sequence. Which antigen it targets is not known. Base qualities are not provided; no much larger clone lies one nucleotide away. For CDR1 and CDR2, the germline V gene (reference sequence) lists MNHEY and SMNVEV. The CDR3 covers 14 residues, taking in both the cysteine and the phenylalanine. Only the CDR3 portion is preserved as DNA: 42 bases, with reading frame beginning at the first base. At the junction V is shortened by 6 bases and J by 2 bases; bases outside the gene matches: 5. In the prospective study, participants were roughly 18 to 95 years old, resided in about two dozen geographic areas of the United States, and were enrolled through a virtual design. To assign participants to cohorts, the prospective study relied on clinical history that participants themselves reported in a screening survey and a study questionnaire. Mobile phlebotomists in the prospective study collected whole blood, serum and a nasopharyngeal or oropharyngeal swab from every participant. Prospective study participants could optionally give additional blood draws and questionnaires over an approximately 2-month period. Before DNA extraction, prospective study blood samples were shipped either frozen or at room temperature.

TCRbeta CDR3 regions were amplified from genomic DNA using the immunoSEQ Assay, a bias-controlled multiplex PCR. Per the original workflow: Nucleated cell counts per sample were estimated from amplification of reference gene primers within the assay. To quantify the absolute abundance of each unique TCRbeta CDR3 rearrangement, sequence reads were collapsed and filtered. For each sample, productive Simpson clonality was calculated as the square root of Simpson's diversity index across productive rearrangements. What TCRdb holds here is the immuneACCESS table cut down to in-frame rearrangements. Part of the clones is not present; checked against another copy, under half of the missing clones reflect an unresolved V gene, and the others are unexplained. The V and J calls and the clone size are those of that table, but D and trimming were determined from the DNA. In this sample the table shows 120,000 to 150,000 clones, around 89% of which occur a single time. Clones ranked in the top ten supply 1% to 1.5% of the sample.

This sample is part of a study of blood T cell repertoires in COVID-19 (dated by TCRdb to between 2020 and 2021). A note on the overall study: Samples from collaborators originated in the United States, Italy and Spain and spanned both the acute and convalescent phases of COVID-19. The repertoires were released in a freely available public database intended as a resource for research on the immune response to SARS-CoV-2. Deeply sampled blood TCRbeta repertoires from subjects exposed to, actively infected with, or recovered from COVID-19 were included in the dataset. The material from the prospective study consisted of cDNA or gDNA derived from T cells, B-cell-depleted T cells, or PBMCs. Where HLA class I and class II types were available, the types were taken from metadata supplied by the sample provider, not from assay-based typing. Sample metadata almost always included a de-identified subject ID, COVID-19 status, age in years and sex. Samples were obtained from the ongoing ImmuneRACE study (first 160 participants) and from 1,254 subjects provided by 6 global collaborators.

Results and caveats for the whole study, not just this receptor: The amount of clinical and demographic metadata varied by source and participant and was provided uncurated.

This receptor was obtained from a woman under 40 with acute COVID-19. The chain links TRBV27 with TRBJ2-3; the junction holds 7 bases that match TRBD1. The specimen was PBMCs or T cells enriched from blood (not recorded which). The CDR3 protein is CASRRGQVTDTQYF. The sequence in DNA is TGTGCCAGCAGACGTGGACAGGTCACAGATACGCAGTATTTT.